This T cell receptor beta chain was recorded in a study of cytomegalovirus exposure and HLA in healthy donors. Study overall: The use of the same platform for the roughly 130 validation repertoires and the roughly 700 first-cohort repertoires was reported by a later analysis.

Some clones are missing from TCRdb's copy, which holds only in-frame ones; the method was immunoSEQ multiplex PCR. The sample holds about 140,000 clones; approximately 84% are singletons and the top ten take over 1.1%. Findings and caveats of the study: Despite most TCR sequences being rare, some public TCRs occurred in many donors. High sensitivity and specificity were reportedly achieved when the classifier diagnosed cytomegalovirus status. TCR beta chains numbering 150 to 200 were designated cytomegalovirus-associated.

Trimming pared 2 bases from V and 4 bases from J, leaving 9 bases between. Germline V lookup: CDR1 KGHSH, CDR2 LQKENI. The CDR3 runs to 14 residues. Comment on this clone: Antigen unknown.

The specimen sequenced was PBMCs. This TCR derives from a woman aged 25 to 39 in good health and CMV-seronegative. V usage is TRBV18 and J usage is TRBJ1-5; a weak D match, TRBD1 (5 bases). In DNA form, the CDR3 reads TGTGCCAGCTCACCAAACACAGGTAATCAGCCCCAGCATTTT. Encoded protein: CASSPNTGNQPQHF.